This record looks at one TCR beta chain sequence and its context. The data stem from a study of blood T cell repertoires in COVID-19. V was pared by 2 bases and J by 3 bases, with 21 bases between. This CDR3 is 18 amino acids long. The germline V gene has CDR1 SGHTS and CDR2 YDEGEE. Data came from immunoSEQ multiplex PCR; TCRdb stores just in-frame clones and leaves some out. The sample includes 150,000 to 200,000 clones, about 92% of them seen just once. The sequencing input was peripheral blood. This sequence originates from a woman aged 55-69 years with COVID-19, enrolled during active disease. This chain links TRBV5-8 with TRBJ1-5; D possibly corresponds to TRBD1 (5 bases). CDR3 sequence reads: CASSFHYYQGRVNQPQHF. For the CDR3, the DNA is TGTGCCAGCAGCTTTCACTATTACCAGGGCAGGGTCAATCAGCCCCAGCATTTT.